This T cell receptor beta chain was documented in a study of OX40 agonist ivuxolimab in advanced cancers. About the full investigation: Ivuxolimab was a fully human IgG2 agonistic monoclonal antibody targeting the costimulatory receptor OX40 (CD134). The point of sequencing TCRbeta in the periphery was to test whether ivuxolimab changed TCR sequence diversity and drove clonal T-cell expansion. The paper reports the monotherapy dose-escalation portion (N of about 50 patients) of the phase I ivuxolimab trial. Of the roughly 52 patients in dose escalation, about 20 had hepatocellular carcinoma, some 15 had melanoma, 9 had renal cell carcinoma and 9 had head and neck cancer. In the dose-escalation cohort, more than 80% of patients were male, and the mean age was roughly 56 years with a range of about 20 to 90. Partial responses occurred in three dose-escalation patients: two with cutaneous melanoma and one with hepatocellular carcinoma. Intravenous ivuxolimab was administered to patients every 2 weeks at six dose levels: 0.01, 0.1, 0.3, 1.5, 3 and 10 mg/kg. Prior anti-PD-1, anti-PD-L1 or anti-CTLA-4 therapy was permitted, and about 40% of dose-escalation patients had received checkpoint inhibitors.

Here V drops 7 bases and J drops 1 base, and the junction holds 5 bases not matched to any gene. Taken from cysteine to phenylalanine, the CDR3 has 14 residues. Only CDR3 DNA is held: 42 bases, read in frame from base 1. The CDR1 and CDR2 encoded by the germline V gene are MNHEY and SVGAGI. To sequence the TCRbeta CDR3 region, genomic DNA was isolated from the sorted cells. The immunoSEQ Assay was used for sequencing of TCRbeta CDR3 regions. Not all clones reach the TCRdb copy of this immuneACCESS table, which keeps in-frame sequences only. Checked studies attribute under half of the gap to unresolved V genes and leave the rest unexplained. Recorded for this sample are 68,000 or so clones; approximately 86% of them occurred a single time. The ten largest account for 2% to 2.5% of the sample. Patients with autoimmune disease history or receiving systemic immunosuppression were excluded from the trial. Peripheral blood for TCR sequencing was collected from all dose cohorts at baseline, on cycle 4 day 1, and on cycle 7 day 1. The samples were drawn from a first-in-human, open-label, multicenter phase I dose-escalation trial of ivuxolimab. Adults with locally advanced or metastatic melanoma, renal cell carcinoma, hepatocellular carcinoma or head and neck squamous cell carcinoma were enrolled in the trial. Before TCR sequencing, CD4+ T cells and CD8+ T cells from peripheral blood were sorted into separate populations.

What the study reported, not specific to this receptor: The antigen specificity of the clonally expanded peripheral T cells was not determined. Low levels of normalized T-cell clonal expansion were also seen in some patients who did not respond. Partial responders in the 0.1-3.0 mg/kg groups had among the lowest normalized peripheral clonal expansion, especially among CD8+ T cells. At doses from 0.1 to 3.0 mg/kg, clonal expansion was seen in both CD4+ and CD8+ blood T cells between baseline and week 6. After ivuxolimab, expanded clones were on average more numerous among CD8+ T cells than among CD4+ T cells.

Turning to this clone: It has no known antigen specificity. No much larger clone exists at a distance of one base, and base qualities are not known.

The chain is assembled from TRBV6-5 and TRBJ2-5, with TRBD2 identical over 8 junction bases. The material sequenced was CD4+ or CD8+ T cells sorted from blood, taken in a trial of the OX40 agonist ivuxolimab. The TCR was taken from an adult with an advanced solid tumor such as melanoma, head and neck, liver or kidney cancer. The DNA sequence is TGTGCCAGCACACGACTAGCGTCCCAAGAGACCCAGTACTTC. It is translated as CASTRLASQETQYF.